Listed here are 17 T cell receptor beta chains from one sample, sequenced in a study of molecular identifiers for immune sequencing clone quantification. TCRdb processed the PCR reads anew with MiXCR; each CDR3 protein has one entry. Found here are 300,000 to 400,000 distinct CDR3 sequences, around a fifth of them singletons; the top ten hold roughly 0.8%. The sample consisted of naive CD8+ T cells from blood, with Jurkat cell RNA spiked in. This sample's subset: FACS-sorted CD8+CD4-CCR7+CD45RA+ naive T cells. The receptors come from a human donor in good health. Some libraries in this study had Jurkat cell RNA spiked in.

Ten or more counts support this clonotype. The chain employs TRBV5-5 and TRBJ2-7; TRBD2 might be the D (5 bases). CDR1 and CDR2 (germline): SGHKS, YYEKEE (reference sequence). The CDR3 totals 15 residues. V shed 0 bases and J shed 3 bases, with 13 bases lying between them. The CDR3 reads CASSLDPGEYYEQYF. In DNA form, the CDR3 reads TGTGCCAGCAGCTTGGATCCCGGGGAGTACTACGAGCAGTACTTC.

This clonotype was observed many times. CDR3 nucleotide sequence: TGCGCCAGCAGTCATTATAGGGGGAAGAAAATCTCTGGGGCCAACGTCCTGACTTTC. Protein product: CASSHYRGKKISGANVLTF. The V gene is TRBV23-1, the J gene TRBJ2-6, with D possibly TRBD1 on 6 matching bases. TRBV23-1 has ORF status, its function being uncertain. Trimming left V 3 bases short and J 0 bases short, with 18 bases between. The CDR3 spans 19 residues.

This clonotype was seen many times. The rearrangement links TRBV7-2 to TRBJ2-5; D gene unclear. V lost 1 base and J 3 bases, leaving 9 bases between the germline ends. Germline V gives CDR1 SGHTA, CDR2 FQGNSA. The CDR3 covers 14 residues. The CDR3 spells CASSLDFVEETQYF. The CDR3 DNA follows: TGTGCCAGCAGCTTAGATTTTGTAGAAGAGACCCAGTACTTC.

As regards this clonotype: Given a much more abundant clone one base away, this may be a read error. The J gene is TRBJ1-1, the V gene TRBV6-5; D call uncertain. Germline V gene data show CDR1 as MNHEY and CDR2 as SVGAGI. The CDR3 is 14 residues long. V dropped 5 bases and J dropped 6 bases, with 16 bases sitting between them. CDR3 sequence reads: CASSNTSGIPEAFF. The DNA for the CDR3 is TGTGCCAGCAGTAACACATCGGGGATCCCTGAAGCTTTCTTT.

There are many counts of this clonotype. CDR3: CASSLQGGSGNTIYF. Here the CDR3 DNA reads TGTGCCAGCAGCCTACAGGGTGGCTCTGGAAACACCATATATTTT. This chain connects TRBV12-3 or TRBV12-4 to TRBJ1-3, with D possibly matching TRBD1 (6 bases). Trimming shortened V by 6 bases and J by 0 bases, and 12 bases separated the two germline ends. This CDR3 comprises 15 residues.

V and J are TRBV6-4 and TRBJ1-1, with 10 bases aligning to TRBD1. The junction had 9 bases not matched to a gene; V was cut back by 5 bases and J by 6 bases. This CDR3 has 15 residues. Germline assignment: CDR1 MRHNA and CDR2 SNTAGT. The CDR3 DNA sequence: TGTGCCAGCAGTCATACGGCTGGACAGGGGGCTGAAGCTTTCTTT. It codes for CASSHTAGQGAEAFF.

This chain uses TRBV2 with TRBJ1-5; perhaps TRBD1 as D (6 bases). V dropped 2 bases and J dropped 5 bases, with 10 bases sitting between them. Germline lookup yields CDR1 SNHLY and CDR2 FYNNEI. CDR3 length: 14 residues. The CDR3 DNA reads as TGTGCCAGCAGTGAATATGGGGGCGATCAGCCCCAGCATTTT. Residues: CASSEYGGDQPQHF.

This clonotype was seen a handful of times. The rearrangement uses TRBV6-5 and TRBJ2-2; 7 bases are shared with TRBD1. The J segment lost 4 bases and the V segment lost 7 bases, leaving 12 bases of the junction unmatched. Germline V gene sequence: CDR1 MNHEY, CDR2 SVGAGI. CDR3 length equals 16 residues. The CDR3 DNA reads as TGTGCCAGCAAAGGTCCTCGAGGGGGCCCCACCGGGGAGCTGTTTTTT. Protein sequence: CASKGPRGGPTGELFF.

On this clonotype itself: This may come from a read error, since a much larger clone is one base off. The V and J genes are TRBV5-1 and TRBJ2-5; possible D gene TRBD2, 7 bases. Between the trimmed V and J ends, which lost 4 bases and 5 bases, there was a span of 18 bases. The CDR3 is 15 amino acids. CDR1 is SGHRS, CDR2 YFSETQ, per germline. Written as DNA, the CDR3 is TGCGCCAGCAGCGTAGACGGGGGGCGAGGGGAGACCCAGTACTTC. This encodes CASSVDGGRGETQYF.

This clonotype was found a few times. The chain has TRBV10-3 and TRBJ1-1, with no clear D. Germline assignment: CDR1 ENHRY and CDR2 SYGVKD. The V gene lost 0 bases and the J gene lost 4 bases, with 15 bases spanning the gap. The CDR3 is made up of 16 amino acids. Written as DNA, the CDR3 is TGTGCCATCAGTGAGTCGGGAGCGACCTATGTCACTGAAGCTTTCTTT. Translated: CAISESGATYVTEAFF.

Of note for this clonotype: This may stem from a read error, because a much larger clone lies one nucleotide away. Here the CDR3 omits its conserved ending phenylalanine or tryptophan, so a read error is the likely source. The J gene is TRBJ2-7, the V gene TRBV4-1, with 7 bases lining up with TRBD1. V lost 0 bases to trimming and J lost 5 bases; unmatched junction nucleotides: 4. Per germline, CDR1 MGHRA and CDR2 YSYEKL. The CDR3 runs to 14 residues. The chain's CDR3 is CASSQDRGGNEQYL. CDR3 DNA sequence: TGCGCCAGCAGCCAAGATAGAGGGGGCAACGAGCAGTACCTC.

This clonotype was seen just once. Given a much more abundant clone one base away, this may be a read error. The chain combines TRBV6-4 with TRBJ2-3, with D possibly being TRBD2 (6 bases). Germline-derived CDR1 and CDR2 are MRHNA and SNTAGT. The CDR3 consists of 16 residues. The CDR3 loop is CANLCPNRDWADTRYF. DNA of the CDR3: TGTGCCAACCTTTGCCCTAACCGGGACTGGGCGGATACGCGGTATTTT.

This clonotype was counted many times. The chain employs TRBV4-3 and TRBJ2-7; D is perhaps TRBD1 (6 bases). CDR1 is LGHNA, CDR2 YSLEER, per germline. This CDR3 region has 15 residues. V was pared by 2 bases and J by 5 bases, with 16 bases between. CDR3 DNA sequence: TGCGCCAGCAGCCAAAACCCCCTGGCAGGGGACGAGCAGTACTTC. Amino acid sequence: CASSQNPLAGDEQYF.

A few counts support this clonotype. CDR3 region: CAWSGLADGYEQFF. CDR3 nucleotide sequence: TGTGCCTGGAGCGGACTAGCGGACGGATATGAGCAGTTCTTC. The rearrangement uses TRBV30 and TRBJ2-1, with 10 bases matching TRBD2. The CDR3 extends over 14 amino acids. After removal of 3 bases from V and 8 bases from J, the junction contained 7 bases not matched to a gene. Germline lookup yields CDR1 GTSNPN and CDR2 SVGIG (reference sequence).

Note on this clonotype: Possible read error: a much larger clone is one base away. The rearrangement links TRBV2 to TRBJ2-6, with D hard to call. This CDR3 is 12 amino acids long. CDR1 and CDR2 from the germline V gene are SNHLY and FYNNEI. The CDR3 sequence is CASIYRAHVLTF. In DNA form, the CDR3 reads TGTGCCAGCATTTATAGGGCCCACGTCCTGACTTTC.

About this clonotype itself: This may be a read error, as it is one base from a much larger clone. CDR3 bases: TGTGCCAGCAGCTTAGTGGATGCAAATGAGCAGTTCTTC. Its translation is CASSLVDANEQFF. The chain has TRBV11-2 and TRBJ2-1; D is unresolved. This CDR3 contains 13 residues. The V end lost 1 base, the J end lost 7 bases, and 8 bases lay between the germline ends. Germline V gene sequence: CDR1 SGHAT, CDR2 FQNNGV.

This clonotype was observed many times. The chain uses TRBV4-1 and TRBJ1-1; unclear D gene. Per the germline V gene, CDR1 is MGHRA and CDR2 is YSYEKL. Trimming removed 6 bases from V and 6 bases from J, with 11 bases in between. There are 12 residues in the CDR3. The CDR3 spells CASSETGSEAFF. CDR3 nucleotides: TGCGCCAGCAGTGAAACGGGCTCTGAAGCTTTCTTT.